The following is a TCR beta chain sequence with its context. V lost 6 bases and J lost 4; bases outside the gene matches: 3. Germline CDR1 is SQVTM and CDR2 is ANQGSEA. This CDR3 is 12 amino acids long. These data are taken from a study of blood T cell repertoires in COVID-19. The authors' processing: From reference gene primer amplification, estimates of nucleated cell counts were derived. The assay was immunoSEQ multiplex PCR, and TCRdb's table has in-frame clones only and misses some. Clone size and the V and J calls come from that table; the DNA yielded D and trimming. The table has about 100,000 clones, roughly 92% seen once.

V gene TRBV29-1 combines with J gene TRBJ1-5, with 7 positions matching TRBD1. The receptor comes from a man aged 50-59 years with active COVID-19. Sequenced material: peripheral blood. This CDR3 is CSVQTGNQPQHF. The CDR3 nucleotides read TGCAGCGTGCAGACAGGGAATCAGCCCCAGCATTTT.